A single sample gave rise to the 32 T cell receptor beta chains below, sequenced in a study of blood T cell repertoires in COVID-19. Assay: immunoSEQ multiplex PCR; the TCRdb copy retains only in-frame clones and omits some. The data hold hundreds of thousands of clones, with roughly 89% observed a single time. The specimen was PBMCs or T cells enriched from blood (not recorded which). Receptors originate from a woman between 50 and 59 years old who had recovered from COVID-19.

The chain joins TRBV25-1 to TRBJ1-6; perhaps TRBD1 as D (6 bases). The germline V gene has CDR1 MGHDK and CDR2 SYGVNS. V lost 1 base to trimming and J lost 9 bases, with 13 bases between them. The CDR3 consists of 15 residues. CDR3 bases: TGTGCCAGCAGTGAATTAGGCCGGGACACTTCACCCCTCCACTTT. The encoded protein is CASSELGRDTSPLHF.

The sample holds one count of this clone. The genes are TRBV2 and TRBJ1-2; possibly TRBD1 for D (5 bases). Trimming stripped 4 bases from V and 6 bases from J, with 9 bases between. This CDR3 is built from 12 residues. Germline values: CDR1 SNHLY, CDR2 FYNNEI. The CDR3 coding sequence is TGTGCCAGCAGTGCCCAGGGAAATGGCTACACCTTC. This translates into CASSAQGNGYTF.

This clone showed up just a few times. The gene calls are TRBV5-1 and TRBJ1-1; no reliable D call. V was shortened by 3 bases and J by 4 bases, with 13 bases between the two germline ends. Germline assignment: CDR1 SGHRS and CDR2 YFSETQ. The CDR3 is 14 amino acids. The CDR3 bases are TGCGCCAGCAGCTGGGCCGCAAGCACCACTGAAGCTTTCTTT. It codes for CASSWAASTTEAFF.

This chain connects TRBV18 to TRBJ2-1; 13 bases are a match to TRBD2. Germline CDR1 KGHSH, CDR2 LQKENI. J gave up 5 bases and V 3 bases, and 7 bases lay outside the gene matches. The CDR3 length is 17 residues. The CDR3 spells CASSPRLAGGTDNEQFF. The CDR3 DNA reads TGTGCCAGCTCACCGCGACTAGCGGGGGGTACAGACAATGAGCAGTTCTTC.

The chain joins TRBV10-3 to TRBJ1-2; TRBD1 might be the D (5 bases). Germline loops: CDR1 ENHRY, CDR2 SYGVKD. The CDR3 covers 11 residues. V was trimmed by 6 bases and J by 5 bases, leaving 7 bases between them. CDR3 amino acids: CAISTGYGYTF. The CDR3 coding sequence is TGTGCCATCAGCACAGGTTATGGCTACACCTTC.

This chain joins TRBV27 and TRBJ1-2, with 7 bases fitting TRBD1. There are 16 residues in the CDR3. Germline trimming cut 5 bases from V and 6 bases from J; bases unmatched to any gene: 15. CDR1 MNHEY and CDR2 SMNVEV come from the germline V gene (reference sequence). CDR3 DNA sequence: TGTGCCAGCAGTCCAACGCTCATGGGACAGTATGATGGCTACACCTTC. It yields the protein CASSPTLMGQYDGYTF.

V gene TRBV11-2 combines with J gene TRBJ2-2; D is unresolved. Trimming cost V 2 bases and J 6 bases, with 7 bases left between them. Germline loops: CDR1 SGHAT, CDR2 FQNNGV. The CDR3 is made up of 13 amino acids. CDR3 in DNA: TGTGCCAGCAGCTTATTGGTAGCCGGGGAGCTGTTTTTT. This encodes CASSLLVAGELFF.

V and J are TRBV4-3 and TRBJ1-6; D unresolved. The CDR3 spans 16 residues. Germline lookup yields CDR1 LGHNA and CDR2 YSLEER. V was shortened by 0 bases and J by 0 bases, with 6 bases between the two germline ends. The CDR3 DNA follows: TGCGCCAGCAGCCAAGATTGGAGCTCCTATAATTCACCCCTCCACTTT. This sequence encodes CASSQDWSSYNSPLHF.

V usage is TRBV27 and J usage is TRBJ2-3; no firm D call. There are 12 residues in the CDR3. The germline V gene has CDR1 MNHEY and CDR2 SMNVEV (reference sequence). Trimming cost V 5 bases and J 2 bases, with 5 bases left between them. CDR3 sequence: CASSRFTDTQYF. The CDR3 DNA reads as TGTGCCAGCAGTCGTTTCACAGATACGCAGTATTTT.

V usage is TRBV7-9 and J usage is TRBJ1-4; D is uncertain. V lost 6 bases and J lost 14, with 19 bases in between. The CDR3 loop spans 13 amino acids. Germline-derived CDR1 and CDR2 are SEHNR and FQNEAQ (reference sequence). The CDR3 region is CASRPSGDVNLFF. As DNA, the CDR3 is TGTGCCAGCAGACCGTCAGGTGATGTTAATCTGTTTTTT.

In nucleotides, the CDR3 is TGTGCCAGCAGTGACCTAGTGGAGACCCAGTACTTC. This codes for CASSDLVETQYF. This chain links TRBV12-3 or TRBV12-4 with TRBJ2-5; D unclear. This CDR3 comprises 12 residues. V lost 5 bases, J lost 5 bases, and 9 bases lay in between.

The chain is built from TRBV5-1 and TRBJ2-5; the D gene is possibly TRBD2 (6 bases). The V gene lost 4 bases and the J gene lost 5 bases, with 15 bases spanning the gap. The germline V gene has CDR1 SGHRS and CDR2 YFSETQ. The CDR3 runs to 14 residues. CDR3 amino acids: CASSPPGLEETQYF. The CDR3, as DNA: TGCGCCAGCAGCCCCCCGGGACTTGAGGAGACCCAGTACTTC.

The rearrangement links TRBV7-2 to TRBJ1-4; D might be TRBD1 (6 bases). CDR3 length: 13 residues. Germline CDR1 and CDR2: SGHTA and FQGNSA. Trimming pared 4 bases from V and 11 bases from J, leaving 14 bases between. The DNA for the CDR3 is TGTGCCAGCAGCTGGGGGGGCGGGGACAAACTGTTTTTT. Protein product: CASSWGGGDKLFF.

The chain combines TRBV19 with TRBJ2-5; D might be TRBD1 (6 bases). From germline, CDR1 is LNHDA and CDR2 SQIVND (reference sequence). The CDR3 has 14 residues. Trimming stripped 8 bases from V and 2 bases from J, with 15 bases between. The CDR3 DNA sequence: TGTGCCAGTTCTTTCTCAGGGGTGCAAGAGACCCAGTACTTC. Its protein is CASSFSGVQETQYF.

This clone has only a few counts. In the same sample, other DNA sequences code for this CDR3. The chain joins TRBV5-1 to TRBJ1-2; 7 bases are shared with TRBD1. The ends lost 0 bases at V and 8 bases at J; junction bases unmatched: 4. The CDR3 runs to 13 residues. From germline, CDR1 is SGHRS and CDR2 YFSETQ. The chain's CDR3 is CASSLDRGGGYTF. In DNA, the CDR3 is TGCGCCAGCAGCTTGGACAGGGGCGGCGGCTACACCTTC.

CDR3 sequence: CAISESGQTQNYGYTF. The CDR3 coding sequence is TGTGCCATCAGTGAGTCGGGACAGACTCAAAACTATGGCTACACCTTC. This sequence joins TRBV10-3 and TRBJ1-2, with 7 bases lining up with TRBD1. Trimming removed 0 bases from V and 2 bases from J; junction bases left unmatched: 6. CDR1 is ENHRY and CDR2 is SYGVKD in the germline V gene. CDR3 length: 16 residues.

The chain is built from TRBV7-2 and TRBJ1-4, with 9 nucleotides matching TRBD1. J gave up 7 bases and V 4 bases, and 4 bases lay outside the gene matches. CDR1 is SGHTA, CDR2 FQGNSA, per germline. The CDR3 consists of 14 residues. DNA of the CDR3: TGTGCCAGCAGCTGGACAGGGGTCGGTGAAAAACTGTTTTTT. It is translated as CASSWTGVGEKLFF.

DNA for the CDR3: TGCGCCAGCAGCCATGGGACAGGGGTGAACACTGAAGCTTTCTTT. The encoded protein is CASSHGTGVNTEAFF. The J gene is TRBJ1-1, the V gene TRBV4-1; TRBD1 matches 10 bases. V shed 3 bases, J shed 0 bases, and the junction held 1 base outside the gene matches. Germline CDR1 and CDR2: MGHRA and YSYEKL. The CDR3 is 15 residues long.

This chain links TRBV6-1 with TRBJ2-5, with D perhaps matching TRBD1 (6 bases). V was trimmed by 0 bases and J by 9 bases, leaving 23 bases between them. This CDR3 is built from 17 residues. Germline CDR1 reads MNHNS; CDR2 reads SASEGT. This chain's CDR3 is CASSEAHRARGLVAQYF. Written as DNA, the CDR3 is TGTGCCAGCAGTGAAGCGCACCGCGCCAGGGGCCTTGTGGCCCAGTACTTC.

The CDR3 spells CASSQDPLAGGLETQYF. The CDR3 coding sequence is TGTGCCAGCAGCCAAGATCCCCTAGCGGGGGGGCTTGAGACCCAGTACTTC. The chain employs TRBV4-2 and TRBJ2-5; 12 positions agree with TRBD2. Germline lookup yields CDR1 LGHNA and CDR2 YNFKEQ. The CDR3 sequence is 17 residues long. J gave up 5 bases and V 0 bases, and 7 bases lay outside the gene matches.

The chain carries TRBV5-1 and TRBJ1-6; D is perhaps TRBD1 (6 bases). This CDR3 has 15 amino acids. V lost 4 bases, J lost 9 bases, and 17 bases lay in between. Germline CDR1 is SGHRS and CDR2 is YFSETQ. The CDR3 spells CASSPFDRPASPLHF. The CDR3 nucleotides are TGCGCCAGCAGCCCTTTCGACAGGCCCGCTTCACCCCTCCACTTT.

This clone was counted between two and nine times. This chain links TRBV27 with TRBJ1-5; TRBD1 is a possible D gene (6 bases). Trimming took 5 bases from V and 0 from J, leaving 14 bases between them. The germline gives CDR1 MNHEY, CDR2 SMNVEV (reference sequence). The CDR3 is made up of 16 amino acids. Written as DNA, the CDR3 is TGTGCCAGCAGTCCGACAGGTACCTATAGCAATCAGCCCCAGCATTTT. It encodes CASSPTGTYSNQPQHF.

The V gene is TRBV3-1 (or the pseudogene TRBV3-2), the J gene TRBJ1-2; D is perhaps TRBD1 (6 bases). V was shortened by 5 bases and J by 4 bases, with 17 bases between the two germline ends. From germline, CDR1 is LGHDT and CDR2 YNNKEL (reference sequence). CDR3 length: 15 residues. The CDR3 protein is CASSASGGLGYGYTF. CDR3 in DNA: TGTGCCAGCAGCGCAAGTGGGGGCCTCGGCTATGGCTACACCTTC.

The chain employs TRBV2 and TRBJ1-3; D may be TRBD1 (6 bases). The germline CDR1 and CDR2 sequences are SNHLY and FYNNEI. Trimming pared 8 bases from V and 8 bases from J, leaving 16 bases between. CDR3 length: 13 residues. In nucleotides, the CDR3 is TGTGCCAGCCATCCAGGGGTAAAGGACACCATATATTTT. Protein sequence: CASHPGVKDTIYF.

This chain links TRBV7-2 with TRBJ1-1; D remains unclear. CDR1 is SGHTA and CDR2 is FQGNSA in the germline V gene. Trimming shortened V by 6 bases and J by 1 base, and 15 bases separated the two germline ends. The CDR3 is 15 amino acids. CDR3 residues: CASRSTRQANTEAFF. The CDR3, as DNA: TGTGCCAGCAGGTCAACACGGCAGGCGAACACTGAAGCTTTCTTT.

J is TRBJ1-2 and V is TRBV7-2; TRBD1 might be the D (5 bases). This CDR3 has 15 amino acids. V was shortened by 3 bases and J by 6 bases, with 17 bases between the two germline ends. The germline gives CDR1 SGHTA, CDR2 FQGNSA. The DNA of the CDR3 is TGTGCCAGCAGCTTCGTAGGGGCTTTGATCCATGGCTACACCTTC. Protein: CASSFVGALIHGYTF.

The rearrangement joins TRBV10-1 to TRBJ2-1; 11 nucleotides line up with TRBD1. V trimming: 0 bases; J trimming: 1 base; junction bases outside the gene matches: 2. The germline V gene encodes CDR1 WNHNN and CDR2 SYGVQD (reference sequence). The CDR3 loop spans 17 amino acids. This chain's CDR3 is CASSESRDRGSYNEQFF. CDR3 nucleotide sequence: TGCGCCAGCAGTGAGTCGAGGGACAGGGGGTCCTACAATGAGCAGTTCTTC.

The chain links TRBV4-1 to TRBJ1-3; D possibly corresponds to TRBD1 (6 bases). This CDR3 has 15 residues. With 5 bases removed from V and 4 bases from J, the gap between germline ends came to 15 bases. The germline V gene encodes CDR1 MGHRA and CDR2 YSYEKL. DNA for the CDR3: TGCGCCAGCAGCTATACCGGGACAAGAGGAAACACCATATATTTT. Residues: CASSYTGTRGNTIYF.

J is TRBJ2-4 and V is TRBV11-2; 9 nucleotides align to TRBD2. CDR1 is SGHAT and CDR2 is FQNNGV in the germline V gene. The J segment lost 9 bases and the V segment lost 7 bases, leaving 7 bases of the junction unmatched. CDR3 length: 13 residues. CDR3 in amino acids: CASKGLAGSIQYF. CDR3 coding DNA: TGTGCCAGCAAAGGGCTAGCGGGGAGCATTCAGTACTTC. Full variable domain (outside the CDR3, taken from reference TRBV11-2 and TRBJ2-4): EAGVAQSPRYKIIEKRQSVAFWCNPISGHATLYWYQQILGQGPKLLIQFQNNGVVDDSQLPKDRFSAERLKGVDSTLKIQPAKLEDSAVYLCASKGLAGSIQYFGAGTRLSVL.

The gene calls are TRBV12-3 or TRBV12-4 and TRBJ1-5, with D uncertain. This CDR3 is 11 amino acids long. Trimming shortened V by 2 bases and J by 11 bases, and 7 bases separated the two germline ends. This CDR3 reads CASSLSGSQHF. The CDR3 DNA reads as TGTGCCAGCAGTTTATCCGGGTCCCAGCATTTT.

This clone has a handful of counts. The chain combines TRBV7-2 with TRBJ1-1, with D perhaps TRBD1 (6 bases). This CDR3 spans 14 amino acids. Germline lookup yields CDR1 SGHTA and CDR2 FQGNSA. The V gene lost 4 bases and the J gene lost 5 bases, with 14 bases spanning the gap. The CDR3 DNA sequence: TGTGCCAGCAGCTCAGAGGCGGGGGCGACTGAAGCTTTCTTT. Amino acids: CASSSEAGATEAFF.

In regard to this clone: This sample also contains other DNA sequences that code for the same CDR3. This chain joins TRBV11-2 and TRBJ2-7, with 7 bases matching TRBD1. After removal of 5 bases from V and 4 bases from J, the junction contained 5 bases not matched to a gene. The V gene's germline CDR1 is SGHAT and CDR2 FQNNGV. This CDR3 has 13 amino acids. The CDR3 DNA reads TGTGCCAGCAGCCTACTACAGGGGTACGAGCAGTACTTC. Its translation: CASSLLQGYEQYF. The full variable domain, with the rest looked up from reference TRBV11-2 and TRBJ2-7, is EAGVAQSPRYKIIEKRQSVAFWCNPISGHATLYWYQQILGQGPKLLIQFQNNGVVDDSQLPKDRFSAERLKGVDSTLKIQPAKLEDSAVYLCASSLLQGYEQYFGPGTRLTVT.